One sample yielded the 19 T cell receptor beta chains listed below, sequenced in a study of metastatic and nonmetastatic thyroid tumors. TCRdb reanalyzed the PCR reads with MiXCR. The table has under 35,000 clones, about a sixth seen once. Each patient went into thyroid surgery without having received any treatment. Sequencing was performed on blood. These receptors were collected from a female donor with papillary thyroid cancer or a benign thyroid nodule (not recorded which). Some clones in this sample may be carry-over from other donors' samples.

This clone has a count of ten or more. The J gene is TRBJ1-4, the V gene TRBV11-2; 10 bases fit TRBD1. Germline V gives CDR1 SGHAT, CDR2 FQNNGV. After removal of 6 bases from V and 6 bases from J, the junction contained 7 bases not matched to a gene. The CDR3 covers 15 residues. The CDR3 is CASSATGTGDEKLFF. DNA for the CDR3: TGTGCCAGCAGTGCTACCGGGACAGGGGATGAAAAACTGTTTTTT.

This clone has more than one count but fewer than ten. V and J are TRBV28 and TRBJ2-7; D is ambiguous. The CDR3 length is 13 residues. Trimming pared 9 bases from V and 2 bases from J, leaving 14 bases between. Germline values: CDR1 MDHEN, CDR2 SYDVKM. CDR3 residues: CASGSGPTYEQYF. CDR3 nucleotide sequence: TGTGCCAGTGGGTCAGGACCCACCTACGAGCAGTACTTC.

By share of the sample, this clone is medium-sized. The gene calls are TRBV9 and TRBJ2-1; D tentatively fits TRBD1 or TRBD2 (5 bases each). V lost 4 bases and J lost 3, with 17 bases in between. Germline V gives CDR1 SGDLS, CDR2 YYNGEE. This CDR3 comprises 16 residues. CDR3 residues: CASSPPEGPHYNEQFF. The CDR3 nucleotides read TGTGCCAGCAGCCCCCCTGAGGGGCCCCACTACAATGAGCAGTTCTTC.

The table lists this clone with many counts. Distinct nucleotide sequences in the sample also encode this CDR3. The chain employs TRBV2 and TRBJ1-3; possibly TRBD1 for D (5 bases). Germline V CDR1 and CDR2: SNHLY, FYNNEI. This CDR3 comprises 16 residues. V gave up 4 bases and J gave up 0 bases, with 13 bases separating them. CDR3 sequence (DNA): TGTGCCAGCAGTGCGGGGAGGGGTTACTCTGGAAACACCATATATTTT. Translation gives CASSAGRGYSGNTIYF.

Concerning this clone: A single base separates this from a much larger clone, so it may be a read error. The chain carries TRBV18 and TRBJ2-2, with 8 bases fitting TRBD2. Germline V gene sequence: CDR1 KGHSH, CDR2 LQKENI. Unmatched junction bases numbered 10, after V lost 3 bases and J lost 7 bases. This CDR3 is 16 amino acids long. This chain's CDR3 is CASSPVLAEVGGELFF. For the CDR3, the DNA is TGTGCCAGCTCACCCGTACTAGCGGAAGTTGGCGGGGAGCTGTTTTTT.

In its sample, this clone was seen many times. This sequence joins TRBV20-1 and TRBJ2-7; no clear D gene. Looked up from germline, CDR1 is DFQATT and CDR2 is SNEGSKA (reference sequence). Trimming left V 3 bases short and J 6 bases short, with 9 bases between. The CDR3 is made up of 11 amino acids. The CDR3: CSARGFGEQYF. CDR3 bases: TGCAGTGCTAGGGGTTTTGGCGAGCAGTACTTC.

CDR3 loop: CASTGRPNTGELFF. The CDR3 nucleotides read TGTGCCAGCACCGGCAGACCGAACACCGGGGAGCTGTTTTTT. V and J are TRBV6-1 and TRBJ2-2; no clear D. V was cut by 7 bases and J by 0 bases, with 9 bases left in between. The CDR3 extends over 14 amino acids. In germline, CDR1 is MNHNS, CDR2 SASEGT.

The chain uses TRBV11-1 and TRBJ1-1, with unresolved D. Germline CDR1 SGHAT, CDR2 FQDESV (reference sequence). CDR3 length equals 13 residues. Trimming took off 2 bases at V and 2 bases at J, with 6 bases between the two ends. The CDR3 reads CASSLWGNTEAFF. The CDR3 DNA reads TGTGCCAGCAGCTTATGGGGTAACACTGAAGCTTTCTTT.

The V call is TRBV11-2, the J call TRBJ1-1, with D tentatively TRBD1 (6 bases). The length of the CDR3 is 17 residues. Germline values: CDR1 SGHAT, CDR2 FQNNGV. V was shortened by 4 bases and J by 1 base, with 19 bases between the two germline ends. CDR3 protein: CASSSPRGGLQNTEAFF. Written as DNA, the CDR3 is TGTGCCAGCAGCTCCCCACGCGGGGGCCTTCAGAACACTGAAGCTTTCTTT.

This clone was detected only a few times. A read error may produce the germline difference seen at one junction end. V gene TRBV28 combines with J gene TRBJ1-2, with a tentative D call TRBD1 (5 bases). In germline, CDR1 is MDHEN, CDR2 SYDVKM. CDR3 length: 16 amino acids. In DNA form, the CDR3 reads TGTGACAGCACCCCACTTTCCGGGACGGCCAACTATGGCTACACCTTC. This encodes CDSTPLSGTANYGYTF.

This clone was observed many times. V is TRBV3-1 and J is TRBJ2-7; D may be TRBD1 or TRBD2 (5 bases each). Germline V CDR1 and CDR2: LGHDT, YNNKEL (reference sequence). V was shortened by 4 bases and J by 3 bases, with 10 bases between the two germline ends. CDR3 length equals 13 residues. CDR3 protein: CASSLRDGYEQYF. The CDR3 DNA reads TGTGCCAGCAGCCTCCGGGACGGCTACGAGCAGTACTTC.

By share, this clone counts as medium-sized. The chain has TRBV12-3 or TRBV12-4 and TRBJ2-1, with 11 bases identical to TRBD2. Trimming at V came to 1 base and at J to 4 bases, leaving 0 bases not matched to a gene. This CDR3 region has 15 residues. Here the CDR3 reads CASSLGLAGYNEQFF. The CDR3 DNA reads TGTGCCAGCAGTTTAGGACTAGCGGGGTACAATGAGCAGTTCTTC.

About this clone: At one of its ends the junction is not consistent with the germline gene, which may arise from a read error. This rearrangement joins TRBV5-1 to TRBJ2-1; D perhaps matches TRBD2 (6 bases). This CDR3 is built from 14 residues. CDR1 is SGHRS, CDR2 YFSETQ, per germline. CDR3: CASSRPTSRHEHFF. The CDR3, as DNA: TGCGCCAGCAGCCGTCCTACTAGCAGGCATGAGCATTTCTTC.

This clone was observed a single time. The V call is TRBV7-2, the J call TRBJ2-7, with 10 bases matching TRBD2. The germline gives CDR1 SGHTA, CDR2 FQGNSA. V lost 4 bases, J lost 1 base, and 4 bases stayed unmatched. The CDR3 contains 15 residues. The CDR3, as DNA: TGTGCCAGCAGCTCTGAAGCGGGAGGGTCCTACGAGCAGTACTTC. It yields the protein CASSSEAGGSYEQYF.

This clone was picked up many times. Other DNA variants within this sample encode the same CDR3. The chain employs TRBV19 and TRBJ2-3, with 9 positions matching TRBD1. Trimming took 6 bases from V and 7 from J; bases not matched to a gene: 8. The CDR3 loop spans 14 amino acids. Per the germline V gene, CDR1 is LNHDA and CDR2 is SQIVND (reference sequence). The CDR3 loop is CASSPTGQGNTQYF. The CDR3 DNA reads as TGTGCCAGTAGCCCTACAGGACAGGGGAATACGCAGTATTTT.

This clone was seen many times. J is TRBJ2-7 and V is TRBV5-4; no definite D call. Deletions cut 2 bases from V and 5 bases from J, with 23 bases between. This CDR3 region has 17 residues. Germline V CDR1 and CDR2: SGHNT, YYREEE (reference sequence). The CDR3 loop is CASSFASQLRMVDEQYF. CDR3 DNA sequence: TGTGCCAGCAGCTTCGCCAGTCAGTTACGGATGGTGGACGAGCAGTACTTC.

This clone is a singleton in its sample. The junction does not match germline at one end; this may be a read error. V usage is TRBV2 and J usage is TRBJ2-2; possible D gene TRBD1, 5 bases. This CDR3 spans 17 amino acids. Germline V gene lookup returns CDR1 SNHLY and CDR2 FYNNEI. CDR3 in amino acids: CASSKDMHPYSTVELFF. For the CDR3, the DNA is TGTGCCAGCAGTAAGGACATGCACCCCTACTCCACCGTGGAGCTGTTTTTT.

This clone was found many times. The chain is built from TRBV24-1 and TRBJ1-5, with TRBD1 as a possible D gene (6 bases). The CDR3 sequence is 20 residues long. Trimming removed 0 bases from V and 0 bases from J, with 20 bases in between. CDR1 and CDR2 (germline): KGHDR, SFDVKD. In nucleotides, the CDR3 is TGTGCCACCAGTGATTTGCGTATTCCGACAGGACACCTTAGCAATCAGCCCCAGCATTTT. Translating gives CATSDLRIPTGHLSNQPQHF.

This clone appeared many times. CDR3 bases: TGCGCCAGCAGCCAAGATGAGTCAGGGGGGATAGACTATGGCTACACCTTC. Translating gives CASSQDESGGIDYGYTF. V is TRBV4-1 and J is TRBJ1-2; the match to TRBD1 covers 7 bases. V gave up 0 bases and J gave up 3 bases; unmatched junction bases: 10. The germline V gene has CDR1 MGHRA and CDR2 YSYEKL. This CDR3 comprises 17 residues.